These T cell receptor beta chains were read from a single sample in a study of T cell responses to AZD1222 COVID-19 vaccine. Using immunoSEQ multiplex PCR, the repertoire was profiled, and TCRdb retains in-frame clones only, with some absent. The data show 65,000 to 80,000 clones, roughly 85% seen once. The sample consisted of peripheral blood, taken 28 days after the second AZD1222 dose. These receptors were taken from an adult who received the AZD1222 COVID-19 vaccine. CDR3s include the opening cysteine and the closing phenylalanine or tryptophan. A D gene is named only where the DNA matches it firmly. Size is stated for part of the rows, as once, few or many counts, or as a class when the clone is expanded.

v_call: TRBV9; cdr3_length: 15; j_call: TRBJ2-7; clone_size: .; d_call: .; cdr3_nt: TGTGCCAGCAGCGTAGAGGGGGGGCTAAGTGACGAGCAGTACTTC; cdr3_aa: CASSVEGGLSDEQYF
v_call: TRBV15; cdr3_length: 15; j_call: TRBJ2-5; clone_size: .; d_call: TRBD1; cdr3_nt: TGTGCCACCAGCAGAGGACAGGGGAGAGTAGAGACCCAGTACTTC; cdr3_aa: CATSRGQGRVETQYF
v_call: TRBV11-3; cdr3_length: 16; j_call: TRBJ2-1; clone_size: few; d_call: .; cdr3_nt: TGTGCCAGCAGCCCGAGGGGGGGACTATCTATCAATGAGCAGTTCTTC; cdr3_aa: CASSPRGGLSINEQFF
v_call: TRBV5-4; cdr3_length: 12; j_call: TRBJ1-5; clone_size: .; d_call: .; cdr3_nt: TGTGCCAGCAGCTTGGATGATCAGCCCCAGCATTTT; cdr3_aa: CASSLDDQPQHF
v_call: TRBV19; cdr3_length: 18; j_call: TRBJ2-1; clone_size: .; d_call: .; cdr3_nt: TGTGCCAGTAGTAGGACAGGGAGGGTCTTACGCTCCTACAATGAGCAGTTCTTC; cdr3_aa: CASSRTGRVLRSYNEQFF
v_call: TRBV5-6; cdr3_length: 16; j_call: TRBJ1-1; clone_size: .; d_call: .; cdr3_nt: TGTGCCAGCAGCTTCCAACATGGACAGATGAACACTGAAGCTTTCTTT; cdr3_aa: CASSFQHGQMNTEAFF
v_call: TRBV7-9; cdr3_length: 14; j_call: TRBJ1-2; clone_size: .; d_call: .; cdr3_nt: TGTGCCAGCAGCTTAGGTGGACGGCCTTATGGCTACACCTTC; cdr3_aa: CASSLGGRPYGYTF
v_call: TRBV5-4; cdr3_length: 17; j_call: TRBJ1-2; clone_size: .; d_call: TRBD1; cdr3_nt: TGTGCCAGCAGCTTAGGGGCCCGGGAGGGGGCGGACTATGGCTACACCTTC; cdr3_aa: CASSLGAREGADYGYTF
v_call: TRBV27; cdr3_length: 13; j_call: TRBJ2-1; clone_size: .; d_call: .; cdr3_nt: TGTGCCAGTTCACTAGGGGTCTACAATGAGCAGTTCTTC; cdr3_aa: CASSLGVYNEQFF
v_call: TRBV5-4; cdr3_length: 15; j_call: TRBJ2-3; clone_size: .; d_call: TRBD2; cdr3_nt: TGTGCCAGCAGCTTGGATGTAGCGGGAGGGATGGAGCAGTATTTT; cdr3_aa: CASSLDVAGGMEQYF
v_call: TRBV19; cdr3_length: 15; j_call: TRBJ2-5; clone_size: .; d_call: TRBD1; cdr3_nt: TGTGCCACCAGCACCGACAGGGGGCGCGGGGAGACCCAGTACTTC; cdr3_aa: CATSTDRGRGETQYF
v_call: TRBV10-3; cdr3_length: 16; j_call: TRBJ1-3; clone_size: .; d_call: .; cdr3_nt: TGTGCCATCAGTGGAACTTTACAGGCCTCTGGAAACACCATATATTTT; cdr3_aa: CAISGTLQASGNTIYF
v_call: TRBV11-2; cdr3_length: 16; j_call: TRBJ1-3; clone_size: .; d_call: TRBD1; cdr3_nt: TGTGCCAGCAGAACCCTCAGGGGGCGGTCGGGAAACACCATATATTTT; cdr3_aa: CASRTLRGRSGNTIYF
v_call: TRBV19; cdr3_length: 15; j_call: TRBJ2-1; clone_size: .; d_call: TRBD2; cdr3_nt: TGTGCCAGTAGTTTAGCGGGATCCTACTACAATGAGCAGTTCTTC; cdr3_aa: CASSLAGSYYNEQFF
v_call: TRBV7-2; cdr3_length: 16; j_call: TRBJ2-2; clone_size: .; d_call: TRBD2; cdr3_nt: TGTGCCAGCAGCCCTCCGACTAGCGGGAGATCCGGGGAGCTGTTTTTT; cdr3_aa: CASSPPTSGRSGELFF
v_call: TRBV27; cdr3_length: 16; j_call: TRBJ2-5; clone_size: .; d_call: TRBD2; cdr3_nt: TGTGCCAGCAGTCCCAGGACCGGGGCCGGGGGGGAGACCCAGTACTTC; cdr3_aa: CASSPRTGAGGETQYF
v_call: TRBV5-5; cdr3_length: 15; j_call: TRBJ1-6; clone_size: .; d_call: .; cdr3_nt: TGTGCCAGCAGCTTCTCCGGGACACCAAATTCACCCCTCCACTTT; cdr3_aa: CASSFSGTPNSPLHF
v_call: TRBV18; cdr3_length: 14; j_call: TRBJ1-6; clone_size: .; d_call: TRBD1; cdr3_nt: TGTGCCAGCTCATCCGGGACAGGGGCTTCACCCCTCCACTTT; cdr3_aa: CASSSGTGASPLHF
v_call: TRBV28; cdr3_length: 16; j_call: TRBJ1-5; clone_size: .; d_call: .; cdr3_nt: TGTGCCAGCAGTCTTTCACAGGCAGATAGCAATCAGCCCCAGCATTTT; cdr3_aa: CASSLSQADSNQPQHF
v_call: TRBV3-1/TRBV3-2; cdr3_length: 16; j_call: TRBJ2-3; clone_size: .; d_call: TRBD1; cdr3_nt: TGTGCCAGCAGCCACTTCGGGTCAGGGGGCCCAGATACGCAGTATTTT; cdr3_aa: CASSHFGSGGPDTQYF
v_call: TRBV3-1/TRBV3-2; cdr3_length: 15; j_call: TRBJ1-1; clone_size: .; d_call: .; cdr3_nt: TGTGCCAGCAGCCAAGACACCTTCATGAACACTGAAGCTTTCTTT; cdr3_aa: CASSQDTFMNTEAFF
v_call: TRBV3-1/TRBV3-2; cdr3_length: 17; j_call: TRBJ2-1; clone_size: .; d_call: TRBD2; cdr3_nt: TGTGCCAGCAGCTCTCGCCTTAGCGGGTGGTCCTACAATGAGCAGTTCTTC; cdr3_aa: CASSSRLSGWSYNEQFF
v_call: TRBV7-2; cdr3_length: 14; j_call: TRBJ1-6; clone_size: .; d_call: .; cdr3_nt: TGTGCCAGCAGCTTAGCGAGGGGCGACTCACCCCTCCACTTT; cdr3_aa: CASSLARGDSPLHF
v_call: TRBV28; cdr3_length: 15; j_call: TRBJ1-2; clone_size: .; d_call: TRBD1; cdr3_nt: TGTGCCAGCAGTTCCCCTCGGACAGGGGGATATGGCTACACCTTC; cdr3_aa: CASSSPRTGGYGYTF
v_call: TRBV5-5; cdr3_length: 15; j_call: TRBJ2-7; clone_size: .; d_call: .; cdr3_nt: TGTGCCAGCAGCTTGCAAGGCGGGCAGAACTACGAGCAGTACTTC; cdr3_aa: CASSLQGGQNYEQYF
v_call: TRBV11-2; cdr3_length: 13; j_call: TRBJ2-2; clone_size: .; d_call: .; cdr3_nt: TGTGCCAGCAGCTCCAAGAACACCGGGGAGCTGTTTTTT; cdr3_aa: CASSSKNTGELFF
v_call: TRBV28; cdr3_length: 14; j_call: TRBJ1-1; clone_size: few; d_call: .; cdr3_nt: TGTGCCAGCAGTAACCTCCCGGGACAATTGGGGGCTTTCTTT; cdr3_aa: CASSNLPGQLGAFF
v_call: TRBV5-4; cdr3_length: 16; j_call: TRBJ1-2; clone_size: .; d_call: .; cdr3_nt: TGTGCCAGCAGCCTCGGGGGGGTTGGCAGCCTAAAAGGCTACACCTTC; cdr3_aa: CASSLGGVGSLKGYTF
v_call: TRBV15; cdr3_length: 14; j_call: TRBJ1-6; clone_size: .; d_call: TRBD1; cdr3_nt: TGTGCCACCAGCAAGGACAGGGTGGGTTCACCCCTCCACTTT; cdr3_aa: CATSKDRVGSPLHF
v_call: TRBV4-1; cdr3_length: 19; j_call: TRBJ2-4; clone_size: .; d_call: TRBD1; cdr3_nt: TGCGCCAGCAGCCAAGATTTGAACCAGGGGGCGGGGGCCAAAAACATTCAGTACTTC; cdr3_aa: CASSQDLNQGAGAKNIQYF
v_call: TRBV2; cdr3_length: 14; j_call: TRBJ1-5; clone_size: .; d_call: .; cdr3_nt: TGTGCCAGCAAAGCACCAGGCGGCAATCAGCCCCAGCATTTT; cdr3_aa: CASKAPGGNQPQHF
v_call: TRBV5-4; cdr3_length: 14; j_call: TRBJ2-5; clone_size: once; d_call: .; cdr3_nt: TGTGCCAGCAGCTTGGAGCAGGGGCTCGGGACCCAGTACTTC; cdr3_aa: CASSLEQGLGTQYF
v_call: TRBV27; cdr3_length: 15; j_call: TRBJ2-1; clone_size: .; d_call: .; cdr3_nt: TGTGCCAGCAGCCCAGTCTACAGATCCTACAATGAGCAGTTCTTC; cdr3_aa: CASSPVYRSYNEQFF
v_call: TRBV28; cdr3_length: 13; j_call: TRBJ1-2; clone_size: few; d_call: .; cdr3_nt: TGTGCCAGCGACATCGGGGGCGCCTATGGCTACACCTTC; cdr3_aa: CASDIGGAYGYTF
v_call: TRBV14; cdr3_length: 13; j_call: TRBJ1-2; clone_size: .; d_call: .; cdr3_nt: TGTGCCAGCAGCCAAGGACATGGCTATGGCTACACCTTC; cdr3_aa: CASSQGHGYGYTF
v_call: TRBV11-2; cdr3_length: 14; j_call: TRBJ1-2; clone_size: .; d_call: .; cdr3_nt: TGTGCCAGCAGCTTAGGGGGGCGAAACTATGGCTACACCTTC; cdr3_aa: CASSLGGRNYGYTF
v_call: TRBV20-1; cdr3_length: 10; j_call: TRBJ1-2; clone_size: .; d_call: .; cdr3_nt: TGCAGTGCGGAGGCCTATGGCTACACCTTC; cdr3_aa: CSAEAYGYTF
v_call: TRBV28; cdr3_length: 18; j_call: TRBJ1-6; clone_size: .; d_call: .; cdr3_nt: TGTGCCAGCAGTGCCCCCGGGACCCTTAGCTCCTATAATTCACCCCTCCACTTT; cdr3_aa: CASSAPGTLSSYNSPLHF
v_call: TRBV7-9; cdr3_length: 14; j_call: TRBJ1-5; clone_size: .; d_call: .; cdr3_nt: TGTGCCAGCAGCCGTGGACAAATTAATCAGCCCCAGCATTTT; cdr3_aa: CASSRGQINQPQHF
v_call: TRBV28; cdr3_length: 16; j_call: TRBJ1-1; clone_size: .; d_call: TRBD1; cdr3_nt: TGTGCCAGCAGTAAATTAAACAGGGGTCGTGGCACTGAAGCTTTCTTT; cdr3_aa: CASSKLNRGRGTEAFF
v_call: TRBV19; cdr3_length: 13; j_call: TRBJ1-5; clone_size: .; d_call: .; cdr3_nt: TGTGCCAGTAGTATTATGGAAAGTCAGCCCCAGCATTTT; cdr3_aa: CASSIMESQPQHF
v_call: TRBV24-1; cdr3_length: 11; j_call: TRBJ1-2; clone_size: .; d_call: .; cdr3_nt: TGTGCCACCAGTGATAGGAGGGGCTACACCTTC; cdr3_aa: CATSDRRGYTF